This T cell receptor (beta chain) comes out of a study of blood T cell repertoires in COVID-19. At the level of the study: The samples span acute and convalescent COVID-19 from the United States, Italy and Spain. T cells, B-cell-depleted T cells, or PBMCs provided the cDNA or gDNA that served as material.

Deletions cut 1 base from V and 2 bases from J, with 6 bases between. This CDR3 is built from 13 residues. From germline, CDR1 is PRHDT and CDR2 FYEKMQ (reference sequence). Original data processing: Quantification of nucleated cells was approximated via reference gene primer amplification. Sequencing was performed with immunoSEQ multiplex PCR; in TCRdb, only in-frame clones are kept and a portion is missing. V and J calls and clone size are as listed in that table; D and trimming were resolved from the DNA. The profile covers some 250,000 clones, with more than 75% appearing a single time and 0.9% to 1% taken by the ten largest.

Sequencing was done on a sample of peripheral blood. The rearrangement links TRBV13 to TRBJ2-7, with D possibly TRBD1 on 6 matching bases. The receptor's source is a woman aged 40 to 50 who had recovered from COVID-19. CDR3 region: CASSLEGAYEQYF. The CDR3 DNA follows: TGTGCCAGCAGCTTAGAGGGGGCCTACGAGCAGTACTTC.